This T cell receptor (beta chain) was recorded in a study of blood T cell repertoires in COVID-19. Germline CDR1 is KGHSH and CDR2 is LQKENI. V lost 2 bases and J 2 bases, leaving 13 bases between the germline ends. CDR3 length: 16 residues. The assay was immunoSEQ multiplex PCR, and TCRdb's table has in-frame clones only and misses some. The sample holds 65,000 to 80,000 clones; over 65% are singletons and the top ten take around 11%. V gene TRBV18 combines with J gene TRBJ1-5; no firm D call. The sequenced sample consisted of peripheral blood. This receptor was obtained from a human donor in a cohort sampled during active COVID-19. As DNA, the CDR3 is TGTGCCAGCTCACCATCGGGAGGGTCGGGCAATCAGCCCCAGCATTTT. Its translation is CASSPSGGSGNQPQHF.